The 10 T cell receptor beta chains below all came from one sample that was sequenced in a study of pediatric ulcerative colitis. Using immunoSEQ multiplex PCR, the repertoire was profiled, and TCRdb retains in-frame clones only, with some absent. The sample holds about 22,000 clones, about 71% seen once. One to two pinch biopsies were taken from the rectum during colonoscopy. Sequencing used gut tissue. These receptors came from a boy younger than 18 with severe ulcerative colitis.

The chain links TRBV25-1 to TRBJ1-1, with D possibly being TRBD1 (5 bases). V shed 2 bases and J shed 1 base, with 11 bases lying between them. There are 15 residues in the CDR3. The germline V gene encodes CDR1 MGHDK and CDR2 SYGVNS. This CDR3 is CASSERLGPNTEAFF. The CDR3 nucleotides are TGTGCCAGCAGTGAAAGACTGGGGCCGAACACTGAAGCTTTCTTT.

The chain couples TRBV5-1 to TRBJ1-2; D uncertain. The germline V gene encodes CDR1 SGHRS and CDR2 YFSETQ. This CDR3 comprises 15 residues. V gave up 4 bases and J gave up 0 bases, with 13 bases separating them. CDR3 region: CASSPGPDPNYGYTF. The CDR3 DNA reads as TGCGCCAGCAGCCCTGGGCCCGACCCTAACTATGGCTACACCTTC. Using reference TRBV5-1 and TRBJ1-2 for the parts outside the CDR3, the full variable domain is KAGVTQTPRYLIKTRGQQVTLSCSPISGHRSVSWYQQTPGQGLQFLFEYFSETQRNKGNFPGRFSGRQFSNSRSEMNVSTLELGDSALYLCASSPGPDPNYGYTFGSGTRLTVV.

This clone was seen a single time. V is TRBV11-3 and J is TRBJ1-5, with D possibly TRBD1 on 5 matching bases. Germline V gene sequence: CDR1 SGHNT, CDR2 YENEEA. The CDR3 length is 13 residues. The V gene lost 9 bases and the J gene lost 7 bases, with 16 bases spanning the gap. In DNA form, the CDR3 reads TGTGCCAGAGGGGACCATGGGAAGCAGCCCCAGCATTTT. This codes for CARGDHGKQPQHF.

This clone is medium-sized in the sample. The rearrangement links TRBV5-4 to TRBJ2-2; D is unclear. The CDR3 runs 12 residues. V lost 4 bases and J 7 bases, leaving 8 bases between the germline ends. Germline loops: CDR1 SGHNT, CDR2 YYREEE (reference sequence). The CDR3 nucleotides read TGTGCCAGCAGCCACAGAGTCGGGGAGCTGTTTTTT. Translated, it gives CASSHRVGELFF.

Points on this clone: Other DNA sequences of this sample code for an identical CDR3. This chain joins TRBV20-1 and TRBJ2-1; weak D call: TRBD2 (5 bases). The V end was cut by 6 bases, the J end by 9 bases, with 12 bases between. Germline CDR1 DFQATT, CDR2 SNEGSKA (reference sequence). The CDR3 is made up of 11 amino acids. The CDR3 protein is CSASRGSEQFF. CDR3 bases: TGCAGTGCCAGTAGAGGGAGTGAGCAGTTCTTC.

The count of this clone is one. V gene TRBV4-3 combines with J gene TRBJ2-4, with TRBD2 identical over 14 bases. There are 20 residues in the CDR3. CDR1 is LGHNA and CDR2 is YSLEER in the germline V gene. J gave up 1 base and V 0 bases, and 8 bases lay outside the gene matches. This CDR3 reads CASSQELGLAGASAKNIQYF. In nucleotides, the CDR3 is TGCGCCAGCAGCCAAGAATTGGGACTAGCGGGGGCCTCGGCCAAAAACATTCAGTACTTC.

The J gene is TRBJ2-1, the V gene TRBV2, with 8 bases that match TRBD2. Germline V gene data show CDR1 as SNHLY and CDR2 as FYNNEI. CDR3 length: 16 amino acids. J gave up 7 bases and V 7 bases, and 15 bases lay outside the gene matches. The CDR3 sequence is CASNRVAGIVNNEQFF. The CDR3 bases are TGTGCCAGCAACCGAGTAGCGGGGATCGTGAATAATGAGCAGTTCTTC. The whole variable domain, remainder taken from reference TRBV2 and TRBJ2-1, is EPEVTQTPSHQVTQMGQEVILRCVPISNHLYFYWYRQILGQKVEFLVSFYNNEISEKSEIFDDQFSVERPDGSNFTLKIRSTKLEDSAMYFCASNRVAGIVNNEQFFGPGTRLTVL.

The chain joins TRBV18 to TRBJ2-7; 7 bases match TRBD1. This CDR3 is built from 12 residues. Germline V gives CDR1 KGHSH, CDR2 LQKENI. Trimming at V came to 5 bases and at J to 4 bases, leaving 2 bases not matched to a gene. CDR3 coding DNA: TGTGCCAGCTCAAGGGACAGTTACGAGCAGTACTTC. Translation gives CASSRDSYEQYF.

This clone was seen once. CDR3 sequence (DNA): TGTGCCAGCAGCTTTCCTTTGCGGGGGGGCCAGGACACCGGGGAGCTGTTTTTT. Protein: CASSFPLRGGQDTGELFF. The gene calls are TRBV7-6 and TRBJ2-2; 9 nucleotides agree with TRBD2. From germline, CDR1 is SGHVS and CDR2 FNYEAQ. The V segment lost 3 bases and the J segment 3 bases; nucleotides outside the gene matches: 11. The CDR3 has 18 amino acids. The variable domain in full, with the rest retrieved from reference TRBV7-6 and TRBJ2-2, is GAGVSQSPRYKVTKRGQDVALRCDPISGHVSLYWYRQALGQGPEFLTYFNYEAQQDKSGLPNDRFSAERPEGSISTLTIQRTEQRDSAMYRCASSFPLRGGQDTGELFFGEGSRLTVL.

The chain's CDR3 is CASSDQFLGQPQHF. The CDR3 DNA is TGTGCCAGCTCAGACCAGTTTTTGGGTCAGCCCCAGCATTTT. The chain has TRBV18 and TRBJ1-5; D uncertain. V lost 5 bases and J lost 6, with 14 bases in between. The length of the CDR3 is 14 residues. The germline gives CDR1 KGHSH, CDR2 LQKENI.